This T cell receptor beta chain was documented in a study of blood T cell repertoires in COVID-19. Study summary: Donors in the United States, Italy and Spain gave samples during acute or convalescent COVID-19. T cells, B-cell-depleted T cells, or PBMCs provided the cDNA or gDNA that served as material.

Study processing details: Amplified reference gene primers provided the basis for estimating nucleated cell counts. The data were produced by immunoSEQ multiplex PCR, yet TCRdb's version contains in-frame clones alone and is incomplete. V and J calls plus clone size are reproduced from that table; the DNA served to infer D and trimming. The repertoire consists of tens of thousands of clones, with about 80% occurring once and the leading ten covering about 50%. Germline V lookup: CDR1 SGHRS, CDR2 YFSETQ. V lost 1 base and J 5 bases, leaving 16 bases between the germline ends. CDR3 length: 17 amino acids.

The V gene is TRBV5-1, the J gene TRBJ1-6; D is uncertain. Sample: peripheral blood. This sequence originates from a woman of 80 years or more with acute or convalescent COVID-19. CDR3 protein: CASSLWVNSRNNSPLHF. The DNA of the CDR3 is TGCGCCAGCAGCTTGTGGGTAAACAGCCGAAATAATTCACCCCTCCACTTT.